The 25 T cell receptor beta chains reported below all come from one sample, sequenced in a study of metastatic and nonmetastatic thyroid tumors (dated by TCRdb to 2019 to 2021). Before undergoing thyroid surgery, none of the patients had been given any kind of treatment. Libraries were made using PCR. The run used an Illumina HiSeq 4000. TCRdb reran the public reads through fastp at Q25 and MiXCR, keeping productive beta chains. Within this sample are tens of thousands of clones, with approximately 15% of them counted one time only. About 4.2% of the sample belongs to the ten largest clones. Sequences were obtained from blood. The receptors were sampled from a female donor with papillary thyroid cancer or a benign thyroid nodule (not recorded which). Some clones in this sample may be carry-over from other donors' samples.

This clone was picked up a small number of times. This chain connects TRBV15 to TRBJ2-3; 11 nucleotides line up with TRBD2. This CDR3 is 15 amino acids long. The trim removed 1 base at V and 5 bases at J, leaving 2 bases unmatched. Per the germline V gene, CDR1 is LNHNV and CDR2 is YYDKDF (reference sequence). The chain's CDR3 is CATSRVGLAGDTQYF. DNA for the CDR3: TGTGCCACCAGCAGAGTAGGACTAGCGGGAGATACGCAGTATTTT.

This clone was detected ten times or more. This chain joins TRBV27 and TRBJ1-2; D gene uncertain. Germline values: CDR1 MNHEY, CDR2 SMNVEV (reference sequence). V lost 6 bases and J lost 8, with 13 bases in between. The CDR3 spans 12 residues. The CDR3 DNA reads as TGTGCCAGCAGGGGTACGGTCACGGGCTACACCTTC. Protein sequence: CASRGTVTGYTF.

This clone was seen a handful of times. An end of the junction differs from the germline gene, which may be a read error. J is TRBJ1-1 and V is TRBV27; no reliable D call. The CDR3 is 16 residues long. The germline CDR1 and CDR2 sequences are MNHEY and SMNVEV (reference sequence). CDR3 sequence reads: CASSFPRRTLNTEVFF. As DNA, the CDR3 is TGTGCCAGCAGTTTCCCCCGCCGAACACTAAACACTGAAGTTTTCTTT.

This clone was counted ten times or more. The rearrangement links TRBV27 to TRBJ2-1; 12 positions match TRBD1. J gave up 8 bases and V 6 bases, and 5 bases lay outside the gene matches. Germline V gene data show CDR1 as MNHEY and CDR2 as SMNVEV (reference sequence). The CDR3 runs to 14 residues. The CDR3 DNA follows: TGTGCCAGCAGCTCCGGGACAGGGGGCTATGAGCAGTTCTTC. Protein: CASSSGTGGYEQFF.

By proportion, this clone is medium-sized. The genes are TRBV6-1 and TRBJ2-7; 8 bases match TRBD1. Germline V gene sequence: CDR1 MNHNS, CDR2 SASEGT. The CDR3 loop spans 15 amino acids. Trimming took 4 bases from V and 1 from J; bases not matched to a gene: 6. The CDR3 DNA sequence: TGTGCCAGCAGTGGAGGGACAGGCGAGTCCTACGAGCAGTACTTC. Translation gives CASSGGTGESYEQYF.

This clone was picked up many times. The CDR3 loop is CASRLTSGTSYNEQFF. Here the CDR3 DNA reads TGCGCCAGCAGGCTTACTAGCGGGACCTCCTACAATGAGCAGTTCTTC. The chain has TRBV10-2 and TRBJ2-1; 10 bases line up with TRBD2. J gave up 0 bases and V 6 bases, and 5 bases lay outside the gene matches. Germline V gene sequence: CDR1 WSHSY, CDR2 SAAADI. This CDR3 is 16 amino acids long.

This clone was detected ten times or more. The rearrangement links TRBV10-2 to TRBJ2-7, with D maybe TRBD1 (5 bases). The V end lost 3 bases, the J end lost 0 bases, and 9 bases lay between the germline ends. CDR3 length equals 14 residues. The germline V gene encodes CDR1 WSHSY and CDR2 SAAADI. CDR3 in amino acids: CASSEQDSSYEQYF. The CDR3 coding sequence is TGCGCCAGCAGTGAACAGGATAGCTCCTACGAGCAGTACTTC.

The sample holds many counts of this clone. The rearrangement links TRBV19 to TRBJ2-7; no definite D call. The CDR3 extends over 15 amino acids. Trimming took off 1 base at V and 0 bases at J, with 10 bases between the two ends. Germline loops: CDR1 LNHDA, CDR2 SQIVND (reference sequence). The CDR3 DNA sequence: TGTGCCAGTAGTATAGGTCCGCCAAGCTCCTACGAGCAGTACTTC. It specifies CASSIGPPSSYEQYF.

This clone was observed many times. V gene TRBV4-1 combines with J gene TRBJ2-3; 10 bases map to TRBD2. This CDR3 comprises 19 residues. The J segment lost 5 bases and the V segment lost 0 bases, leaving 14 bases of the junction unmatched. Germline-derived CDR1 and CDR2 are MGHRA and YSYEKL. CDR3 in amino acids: CASSQERMSSGRARDTQYF. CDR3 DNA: TGCGCCAGCAGCCAAGAACGTATGTCTAGCGGGAGAGCAAGAGATACGCAGTATTTT.

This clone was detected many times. The CDR3 nucleotides read TGTGCCAGCAGCCCAGAAGTTGAGCAGTTCTTC. This encodes CASSPEVEQFF. V and J are TRBV7-9 and TRBJ2-1; D remains unclear. This CDR3 comprises 11 residues. CDR1 and CDR2 from the germline V gene are SEHNR and FQNEAQ (reference sequence). Trimming took off 5 bases at V and 9 bases at J, with 8 bases between the two ends.

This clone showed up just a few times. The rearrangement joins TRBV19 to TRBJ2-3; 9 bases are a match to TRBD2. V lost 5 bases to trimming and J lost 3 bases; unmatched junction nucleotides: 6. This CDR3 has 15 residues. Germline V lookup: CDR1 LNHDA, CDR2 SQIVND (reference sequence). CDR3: CASSPGTSITDTQYF. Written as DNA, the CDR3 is TGTGCCAGTAGTCCCGGGACTAGCATAACAGATACGCAGTATTTT.

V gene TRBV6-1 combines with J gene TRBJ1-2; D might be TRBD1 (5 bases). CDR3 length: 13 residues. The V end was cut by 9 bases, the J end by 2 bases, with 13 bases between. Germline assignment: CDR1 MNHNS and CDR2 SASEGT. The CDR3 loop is CASSSQGNYGYTF. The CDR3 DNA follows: TGTGCCAGTTCCTCCCAGGGCAACTATGGCTACACCTTC.

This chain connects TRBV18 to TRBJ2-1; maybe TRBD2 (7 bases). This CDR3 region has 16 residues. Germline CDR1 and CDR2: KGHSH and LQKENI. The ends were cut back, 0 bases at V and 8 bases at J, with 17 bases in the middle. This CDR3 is CASSPPLRGRRDEQFF. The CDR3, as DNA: TGTGCCAGCTCACCACCTTTGCGGGGGCGCCGGGATGAGCAGTTCTTC. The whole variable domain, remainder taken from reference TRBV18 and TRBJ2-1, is NAGVMQNPRHLVRRRGQEARLRCSPMKGHSHVYWYRQLPEEGLKFMVYLQKENIIDESGMPKERFSAEFPKEGPSILRIQQVVRGDSAAYFCASSPPLRGRRDEQFFGPGTRLTVL.

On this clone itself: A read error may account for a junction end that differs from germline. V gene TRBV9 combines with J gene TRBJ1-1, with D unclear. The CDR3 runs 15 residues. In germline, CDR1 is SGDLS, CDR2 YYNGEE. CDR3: CAISVFGSGGTEAFF. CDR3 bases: TGTGCCATCAGCGTATTTGGGTCGGGAGGCACTGAAGCTTTCTTT.

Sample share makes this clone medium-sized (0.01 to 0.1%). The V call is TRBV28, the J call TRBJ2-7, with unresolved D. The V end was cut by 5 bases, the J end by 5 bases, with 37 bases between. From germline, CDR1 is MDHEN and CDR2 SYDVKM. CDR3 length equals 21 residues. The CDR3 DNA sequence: TGTGCCAGCAGTCCCAATAGAATACGAAACTACCCAATGCTTTCGTGGCACGAGCAGTACTTC. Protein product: CASSPNRIRNYPMLSWHEQYF.

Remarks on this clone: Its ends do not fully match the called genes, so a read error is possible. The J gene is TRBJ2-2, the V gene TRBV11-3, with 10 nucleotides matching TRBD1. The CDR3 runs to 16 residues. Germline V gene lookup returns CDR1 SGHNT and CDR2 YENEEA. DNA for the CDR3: TGTACCAGCAGCACCCGACAGGGGGCTGACACCGGGGAGCTGTTTTTT. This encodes CTSSTRQGADTGELFF. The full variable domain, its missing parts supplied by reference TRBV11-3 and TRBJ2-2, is EAGVVQSPRYKIIEKKQPVAFWCNPISGHNTLYWYLQNLGQGPELLIRYENEEAVDDSQLPKDRFSAERLKGVDSTLKIQPAELGDSAVYLCTSSTRQGADTGELFFGEGSRLTVL.

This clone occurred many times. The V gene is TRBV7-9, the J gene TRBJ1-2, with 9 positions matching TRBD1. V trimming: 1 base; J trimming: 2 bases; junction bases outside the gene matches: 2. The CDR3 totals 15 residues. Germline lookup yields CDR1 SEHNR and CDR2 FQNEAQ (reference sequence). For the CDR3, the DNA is TGTGCCAGCAGCTTAGGTGGGACAGGGAACTATGGCTACACCTTC. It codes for CASSLGGTGNYGYTF.

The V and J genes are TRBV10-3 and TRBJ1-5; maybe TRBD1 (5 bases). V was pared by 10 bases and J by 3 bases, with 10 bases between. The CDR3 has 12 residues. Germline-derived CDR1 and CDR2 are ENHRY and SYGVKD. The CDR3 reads CATGQNNQPQHF. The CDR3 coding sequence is TGTGCCACCGGACAAAACAATCAGCCCCAGCATTTT.

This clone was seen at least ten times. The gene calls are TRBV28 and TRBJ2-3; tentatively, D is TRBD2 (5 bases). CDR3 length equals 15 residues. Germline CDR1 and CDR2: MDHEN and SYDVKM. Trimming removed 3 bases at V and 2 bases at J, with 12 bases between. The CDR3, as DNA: TGTGCCAGCAGTTTCCGGGGTAGGGCCACAGATACGCAGTATTTT. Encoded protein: CASSFRGRATDTQYF.

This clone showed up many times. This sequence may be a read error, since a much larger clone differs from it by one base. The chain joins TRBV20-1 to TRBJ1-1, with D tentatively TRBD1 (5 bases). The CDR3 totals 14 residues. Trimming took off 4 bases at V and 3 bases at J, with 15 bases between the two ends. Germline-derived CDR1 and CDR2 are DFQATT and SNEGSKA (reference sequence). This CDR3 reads CSATRGSMDTEAFF. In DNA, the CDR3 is TGCAGTGCTACGAGGGGATCGATGGACACTGAAGCTTTCTTT.

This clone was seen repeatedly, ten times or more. This CDR3 reads CSANPRGVLSWKQFF. CDR3 DNA: TGCAGTGCCAACCCCCGAGGAGTGTTGTCGTGGAAGCAGTTCTTC. This chain connects TRBV20-1 to TRBJ2-1; D ambiguous. V lost 6 bases, J lost 11 bases, and 26 bases lay in between. CDR3 length equals 15 residues. The germline V gene has CDR1 DFQATT and CDR2 SNEGSKA (reference sequence).

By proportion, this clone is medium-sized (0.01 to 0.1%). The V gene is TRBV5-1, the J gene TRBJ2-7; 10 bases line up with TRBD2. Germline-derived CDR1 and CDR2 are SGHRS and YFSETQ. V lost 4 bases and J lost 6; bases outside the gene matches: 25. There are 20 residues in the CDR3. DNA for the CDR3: TGCGCCAGCAGCCGATTCCGAGCCTCGGGACCGCTAGCGGGAGTCGGCGAGCAGTACTTC. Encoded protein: CASSRFRASGPLAGVGEQYF.

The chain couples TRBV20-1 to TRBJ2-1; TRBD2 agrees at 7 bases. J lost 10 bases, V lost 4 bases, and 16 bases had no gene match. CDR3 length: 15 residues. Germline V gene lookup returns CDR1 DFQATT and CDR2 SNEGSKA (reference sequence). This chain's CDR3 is CSATPVTSVPMEQFF. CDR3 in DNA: TGCAGTGCTACACCGGTTACTAGCGTTCCCATGGAGCAGTTCTTC.

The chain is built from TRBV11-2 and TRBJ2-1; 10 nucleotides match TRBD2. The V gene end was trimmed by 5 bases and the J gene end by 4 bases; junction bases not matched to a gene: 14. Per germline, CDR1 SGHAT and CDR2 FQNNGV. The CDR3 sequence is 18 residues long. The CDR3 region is CASSETELAGTGYNEQFF. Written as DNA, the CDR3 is TGTGCCAGCAGCGAAACAGAACTAGCGGGGACAGGTTACAATGAGCAGTTCTTC.

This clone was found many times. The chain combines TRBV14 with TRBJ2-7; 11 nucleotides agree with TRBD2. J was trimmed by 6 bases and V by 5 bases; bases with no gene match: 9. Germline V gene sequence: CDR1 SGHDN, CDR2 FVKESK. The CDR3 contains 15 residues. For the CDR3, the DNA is TGTGCCAGCAGCTCCGGGACTAGCGGTTTCACCGAGCAGTACTTC. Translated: CASSSGTSGFTEQYF.